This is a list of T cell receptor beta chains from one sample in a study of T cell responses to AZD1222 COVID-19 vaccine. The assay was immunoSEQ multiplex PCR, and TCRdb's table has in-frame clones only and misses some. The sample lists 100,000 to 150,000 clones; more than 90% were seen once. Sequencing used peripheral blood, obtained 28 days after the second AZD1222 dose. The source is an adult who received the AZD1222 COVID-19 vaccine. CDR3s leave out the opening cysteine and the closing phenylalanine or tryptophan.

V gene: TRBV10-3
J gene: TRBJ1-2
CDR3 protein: AISPELFSYGYT

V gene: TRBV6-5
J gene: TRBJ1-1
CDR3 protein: ASSYGVSANTEAF

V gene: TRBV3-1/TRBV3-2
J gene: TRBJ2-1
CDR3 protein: ASTLSGTYYNEQF

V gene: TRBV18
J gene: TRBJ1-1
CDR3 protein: ASSLSGDRAAGEAF

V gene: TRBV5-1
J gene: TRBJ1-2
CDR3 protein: ASSLDIHNYGYT

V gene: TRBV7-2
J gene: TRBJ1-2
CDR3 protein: ASSLSQGWIGYT

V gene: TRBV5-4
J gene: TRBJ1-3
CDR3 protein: ASSRGADPGDTIY

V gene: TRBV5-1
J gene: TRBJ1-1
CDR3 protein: ASSLDYRGEAF

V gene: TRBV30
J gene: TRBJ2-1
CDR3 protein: AWMDLSSYNEQF

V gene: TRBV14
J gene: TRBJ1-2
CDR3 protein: ASSPRSSNYGYT

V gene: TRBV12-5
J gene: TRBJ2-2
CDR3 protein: ASGEVGGELF

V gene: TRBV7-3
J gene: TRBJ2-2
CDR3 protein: ASSLTSGDPPGELF

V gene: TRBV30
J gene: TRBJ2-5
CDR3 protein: AWSRRQLETQY

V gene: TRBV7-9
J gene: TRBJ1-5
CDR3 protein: ASSSGQGGNQPQH

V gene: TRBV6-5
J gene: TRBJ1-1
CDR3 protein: ASRSGDGTEAF

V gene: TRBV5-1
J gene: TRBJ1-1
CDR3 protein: ASSTGQGFTEAF

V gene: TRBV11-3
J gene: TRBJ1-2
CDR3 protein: ASSPRDRVPHGYT

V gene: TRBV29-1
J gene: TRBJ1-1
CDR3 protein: SVSTDMNTEAF

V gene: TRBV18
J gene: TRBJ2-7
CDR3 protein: ASSPAPGPLYEQY

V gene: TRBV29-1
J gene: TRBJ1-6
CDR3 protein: SVGGSTGDSPLH

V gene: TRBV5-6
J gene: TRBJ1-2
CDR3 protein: ASSLYRPGYGYT

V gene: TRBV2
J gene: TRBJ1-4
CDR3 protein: ASSTSDRGYEKLF

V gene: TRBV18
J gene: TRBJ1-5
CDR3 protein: ASSIQERQPQH

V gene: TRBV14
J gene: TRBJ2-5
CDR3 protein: ASSQEKTQY

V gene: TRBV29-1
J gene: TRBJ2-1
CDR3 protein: SVEGLAGVVQF